This TCR beta chain was captured by sequencing in a study of beta chain features in type 1 diabetes. The CDR3 consists of 14 residues. The germline V gene encodes CDR1 GTSNPN and CDR2 SVGIG (reference sequence). V lost 5 bases and J lost 5; bases outside the gene matches: 8. Reverse transcribing all isolated RNA meant expressed TCRB transcripts were sequenced. The protocol was immunoSEQ multiplex PCR, while the TCRdb copy is restricted to in-frame clones and leaves out a portion. The table lists about 300,000 clones, approximately 8.1% of them singletons, with about 0.93% in the top ten. This TCR came from a woman younger than 30 in good health. This chain joins TRBV30 and TRBJ1-4, with 7 positions matching TRBD1. Sequencing was carried out using central memory CD4+ T cells from blood. CDR3 sequence (DNA): TGTGCCTGGGGCGCCCCAGGGGGAAATGAAAAACTGTTTTTT. Its translation: CAWGAPGGNEKLFF.